Shown below are 12 T cell receptor beta chains from a single sample sequenced in a study of shared clonotypes between healthy human individuals (dated by TCRdb to about 2020). Library creation used the immunoSEQ multiplex PCR assay. Drawn from immuneACCESS, this table holds only the in-frame rearrangements with V and J called that TCRdb kept. Clones are partly lost; checked studies trace under half to an unresolved V gene and leave the rest unexplained. The table for this sample lists 1,500,000 or so clones; about 98.5% of them were counted only once. The ten largest clones represent 0.3% to 0.45% of the sample. Sequencing input: naive CD4+ T cells sorted from blood. Read against the paper, the sample's cell subset or site label means: CD45RA+ positively selected. The receptors shown here come from a man aged 25 to 40 in good health.

V is TRBV6-1 and J is TRBJ2-7; weak D call: TRBD1 (6 bases). The CDR3 covers 14 residues. Germline V CDR1 and CDR2: MNHNS, SASEGT. Deletions cut 4 bases from V and 0 bases from J, with 10 bases between. The CDR3 DNA follows: TGTGCCAGCAGTGCAGGACAGAACTCCTACGAGCAGTACTTC. This gives the protein CASSAGQNSYEQYF.

The chain couples TRBV29-1 to TRBJ1-5; 7 bases are a match to TRBD1. Germline lookup yields CDR1 SQVTM and CDR2 ANQGSEA. This CDR3 comprises 12 residues. With V trimmed by 7 bases and J by 5 bases, 5 bases remained unmatched. CDR3 in amino acids: CSARQGDQPQHF. The CDR3 nucleotides read TGCAGCGCTCGACAGGGAGATCAGCCCCAGCATTTT.

The chain is built from TRBV28 and TRBJ2-7, with 8 bases matching TRBD2. The germline V gene has CDR1 MDHEN and CDR2 SYDVKM. The CDR3 loop spans 15 amino acids. V gave up 1 base and J gave up 3 bases; unmatched junction bases: 5. CDR3 sequence: CASSLSRAGGYEQYF. The CDR3 nucleotides are TGTGCCAGCAGTTTATCCCGGGCGGGAGGCTACGAGCAGTACTTC.

The V gene is TRBV7-2, the J gene TRBJ1-5; D is unclear. The CDR3 runs 12 residues. CDR1 is SGHTA and CDR2 is FQGNSA in the germline V gene. V shed 5 bases and J shed 9 bases, with 11 bases lying between them. CDR3 residues: CASSRGILPQHF. CDR3 nucleotides: TGTGCCAGCAGCCGTGGAATATTGCCCCAGCATTTT.

The chain carries TRBV6-5 and TRBJ2-7, with TRBD1 identical over 10 bases. This CDR3 spans 14 amino acids. J was trimmed by 5 bases and V by 6 bases; bases with no gene match: 7. Germline V gene sequence: CDR1 MNHEY, CDR2 SVGAGI. The DNA for the CDR3 is TGTGCCAGCAGAGGGACAGGGGCATTGAACGAGCAGTACTTC. Translating gives CASRGTGALNEQYF.

The V and J genes are TRBV7-2 and TRBJ2-1; D remains unclear. The CDR3 runs to 13 residues. V gave up 1 base and J gave up 9 bases, with 10 bases separating them. Germline V gives CDR1 SGHTA, CDR2 FQGNSA. CDR3 protein: CASSLGVSAEQFF. The CDR3 nucleotides are TGTGCCAGCAGCTTAGGGGTCTCCGCTGAGCAGTTCTTC.

The V call is TRBV9, the J call TRBJ2-2; D gene ambiguous. Germline assignment: CDR1 SGDLS and CDR2 YYNGEE. V was pared by 4 bases and J by 0 bases, with 10 bases between. CDR3 length: 15 amino acids. The CDR3 sequence: CASSPRRTNTGELFF. CDR3 nucleotide sequence: TGTGCCAGCAGCCCCAGACGGACGAACACCGGGGAGCTGTTTTTT.

Only one count was recorded for this clone. V gene TRBV20-1 combines with J gene TRBJ2-7, with D uncertain. CDR3 length: 11 amino acids. Trimming left V 2 bases short and J 6 bases short, with 8 bases between. Germline CDR1 reads DFQATT; CDR2 reads SNEGSKA (reference sequence). In DNA form, the CDR3 reads TGCAGTGCTAGAACCTCTACCGAGCAGTACTTC. Its protein is CSARTSTEQYF.

The J gene is TRBJ1-2, the V gene TRBV5-6, with 8 nucleotides matching TRBD1. CDR3 length equals 15 residues. Per the germline V gene, CDR1 is SGHDT and CDR2 is YYEEEE. V lost 2 bases, J lost 6 bases, and 9 bases stayed unmatched. The CDR3 here is CASSFGRGLLNGYTF. CDR3 DNA sequence: TGTGCCAGCAGCTTCGGCAGGGGGCTTTTAAATGGCTACACCTTC.

This clone is a singleton in its sample. Within the sample, other DNA sequences also encode this same CDR3. The V and J genes are TRBV25-1 and TRBJ1-1; D remains ambiguous. This CDR3 has 11 residues. Germline V gives CDR1 MGHDK, CDR2 SYGVNS. V lost 5 bases and J 1 base, leaving 2 bases between the germline ends. The CDR3 DNA sequence: TGTGCCAGCAGTAGGAACACTGAAGCTTTCTTT. This translates into CASSRNTEAFF.

For this clone: The same CDR3 is also encoded by other DNA sequences in this sample. The J gene is TRBJ1-2, the V gene TRBV28, with D maybe TRBD1 (5 bases). Deletions cut 5 bases from V and 0 bases from J, with 16 bases between. The CDR3 extends over 16 amino acids. CDR1 and CDR2 from the germline V gene are MDHEN and SYDVKM. DNA for the CDR3: TGTGCCAGCAGTCCGGGGGGACTCATATCTAACTATGGCTACACCTTC. Its translation: CASSPGGLISNYGYTF.

The chain couples TRBV5-4 to TRBJ1-3; D is perhaps TRBD1 (5 bases). The CDR3 runs to 14 residues. V was cut by 4 bases and J by 2 bases, with 10 bases left in between. CDR1 SGHNT and CDR2 YYREEE come from the germline V gene (reference sequence). The CDR3 protein is CASSPGGAGNTIYF. CDR3 in DNA: TGTGCCAGCAGCCCCGGAGGGGCTGGAAACACCATATATTTT.